This T cell receptor beta chain was found in a study of T cell responses to AZD1222 COVID-19 vaccine. Measured with immunoSEQ multiplex PCR; TCRdb has only the in-frame clones, and not every one. The sample contains around 87,000 clones, approximately 84% of which appear only once. V was trimmed by 3 bases and J by 6 bases, leaving 11 bases between them. CDR3 length: 13 amino acids. Per the germline V gene, CDR1 is WSHSY and CDR2 is SAAADI. Note on this clone: Antigen: not known.

Study-wide results and caveats: Donors were largely white British and mainly female; clonal diversity was possibly underestimated. A rise in Spike-specific TCR breadth and depth followed two AZD1222 doses.

The gene calls are TRBV10-2 and TRBJ1-1, with TRBD1 as a possible D gene (5 bases). This receptor was identified in an adult in good health. Sequenced material: peripheral blood, taken on day 0 of AZD1222 vaccination. CDR3 amino acids: CASSEPQVPEAFF. DNA of the CDR3: TGCGCCAGCAGTGAACCACAGGTCCCTGAAGCTTTCTTT.